What follows describes a single T cell receptor (beta chain). The record originates from a study of T cell responses to AZD1222 COVID-19 vaccine. TCRdb keeps only in-frame clones here, not all; method: immunoSEQ multiplex PCR. Of some 96,000 clones listed, around nine tenths are singletons. J was trimmed by 0 bases and V by 4 bases; bases with no gene match: 15. This CDR3 spans 18 amino acids. Germline values: CDR1 SGHRS, CDR2 YFSETQ. The source is an adult in good health. The input for sequencing was peripheral blood, taken on day 0 of AZD1222 vaccination. The V call is TRBV5-1, the J call TRBJ2-7, with 8 bases matching TRBD1. The DNA of the CDR3 is TGCGCCAGCAGCACGGGTATGGAGACAGGGGCTAACTCCTACGAGCAGTACTTC. It yields the protein CASSTGMETGANSYEQYF.